This T cell receptor (beta chain) is drawn from a study of blood T cell repertoires in COVID-19. Study at large: Samples came from the United States, Italy and Spain, spanning acute and convalescent COVID-19. T cells, B-cell-depleted T cells, or PBMCs supplied cDNA or gDNA.

The trim removed 6 bases at V and 5 bases at J, leaving 7 bases unmatched. This CDR3 contains 15 residues. CDR1 ENHRY and CDR2 SYGVKD come from the germline V gene. In the original workflow: Researchers report that nucleated cell counts were estimated from reference gene primer amplification. The method was immunoSEQ multiplex PCR; TCRdb's version includes in-frame clones alone and lacks a portion of them. That table gives V, J and clone size, and the DNA gave D and trimming. The sample contains some 11,000 clones, 75% to 85% of which appear only once. The sequence came from a woman aged 60-70 years with acute or convalescent COVID-19. The sequenced sample consisted of peripheral blood. The J gene is TRBJ1-6, the V gene TRBV10-3, with TRBD1 matching 7 bases. CDR3 amino acids: CAIRLTTGDNSPLHF. The DNA of the CDR3 is TGTGCCATCAGGCTAACAACAGGGGATAATTCACCCCTCCACTTT.